Given below is one T cell receptor (beta chain) in context. The CDR3 has 14 amino acids. V lost 4 bases, J lost 2 bases, and 12 bases lay in between. The germline V gene encodes CDR1 MDHEN and CDR2 SYDVKM. The sample comes from a study of blood T cell repertoires in COVID-19. Study information: Samples taken during acute and convalescent COVID-19 were collected in the United States, Italy and Spain. In each case, the material was cDNA or gDNA derived from T cells, B-cell-depleted T cells, or PBMCs.

Patients of the Seattle cohort, enrolled during active infection, were followed longitudinally. The repertoire was sequenced with immunoSEQ multiplex PCR; TCRdb's copy has only in-frame clones and lacks some. The profile covers around 260,000 clones, with more than 85% appearing a single time and around 2.5% taken by the ten largest. The chain couples TRBV28 to TRBJ2-7, with D possibly being TRBD2 (6 bases). This receptor was taken from a person in their late teens or twenties with COVID-19, enrolled during active disease. Source material: peripheral blood. In DNA form, the CDR3 reads TGTGCCAGCAGTTCTTTCAGGGAGGCCTACGAGCAGTACTTC. Translating gives CASSSFREAYEQYF. Full variable domain (outside the CDR3, taken from reference TRBV28 and TRBJ2-7): DVKVTQSSRYLVKRTGEKVFLECVQDMDHENMFWYRQDPGLGLRLIYFSYDVKMKEKGDIPEGYSVSREKKERFSLILESASTNQTSMYLCASSSFREAYEQYFGPGTRLTVT.